This TCR beta chain originates from a study of cytomegalovirus exposure and HLA in healthy donors. The wider study: T cells numbering about 179 million yielded 90 million to 140 million unique TCR beta sequences in an earlier analysis.

Study-wide points: Several of the most significant clusters appeared linked to common viral pathogens, based on a later analysis.

The PCR made use of 60 Vbeta and 13 Jbeta primers. Using immunoSEQ multiplex PCR, the repertoire was profiled, and TCRdb retains in-frame clones only, with some absent. Of under 200,000 clones listed, 81% are singletons. This CDR3 spans 13 amino acids. Germline trimming cut 11 bases from V and 2 bases from J; bases unmatched to any gene: 7. The germline gives CDR1 ENHRY, CDR2 SYGVKD. This clone has only a few counts. Its antigen is as yet unknown. Sequencing was carried out using PBMCs. The chain employs TRBV10-3 and TRBJ2-3; 7 nucleotides agree with TRBD2. The source of this sequence is a middle-aged man in good health and CMV-seronegative. The CDR3 loop reads CALSRGDTDTQYF. Here the CDR3 DNA reads TGTGCCCTTTCTCGGGGGGACACAGATACGCAGTATTTT.